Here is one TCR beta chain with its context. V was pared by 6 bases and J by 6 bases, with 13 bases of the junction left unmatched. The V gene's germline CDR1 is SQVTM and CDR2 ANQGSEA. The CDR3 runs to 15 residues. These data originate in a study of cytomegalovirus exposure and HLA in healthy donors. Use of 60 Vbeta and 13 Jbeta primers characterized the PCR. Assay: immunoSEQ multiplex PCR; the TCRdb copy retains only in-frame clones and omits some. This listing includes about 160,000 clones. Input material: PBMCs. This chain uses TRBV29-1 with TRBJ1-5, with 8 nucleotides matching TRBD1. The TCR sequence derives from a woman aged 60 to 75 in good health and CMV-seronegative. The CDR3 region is CSVTFATGVGQPQHF. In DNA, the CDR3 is TGCAGCGTGACTTTCGCGACAGGGGTCGGTCAGCCCCAGCATTTT.